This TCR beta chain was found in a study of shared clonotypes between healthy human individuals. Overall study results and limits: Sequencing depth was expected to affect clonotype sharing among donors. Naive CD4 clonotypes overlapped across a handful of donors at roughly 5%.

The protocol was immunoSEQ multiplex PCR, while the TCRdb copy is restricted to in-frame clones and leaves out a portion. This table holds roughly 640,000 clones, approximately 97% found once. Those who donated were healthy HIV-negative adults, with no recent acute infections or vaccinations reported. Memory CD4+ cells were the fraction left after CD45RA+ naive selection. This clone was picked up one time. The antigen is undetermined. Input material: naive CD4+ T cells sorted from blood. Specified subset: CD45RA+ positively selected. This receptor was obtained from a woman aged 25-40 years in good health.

The CDR3 spells CASSVAASGRSTDTQYF. CDR3 bases: TGTGCCAGCAGCGTAGCGGCTAGCGGGAGGTCCACAGATACGCAGTATTTT. The genes are TRBV9 and TRBJ2-3, with 11 bases that match TRBD2. This CDR3 contains 17 residues. Germline values: CDR1 SGDLS, CDR2 YYNGEE. Losses at the gene ends were 0 bases for V and 2 bases for J; bases not matched to a gene: 5.